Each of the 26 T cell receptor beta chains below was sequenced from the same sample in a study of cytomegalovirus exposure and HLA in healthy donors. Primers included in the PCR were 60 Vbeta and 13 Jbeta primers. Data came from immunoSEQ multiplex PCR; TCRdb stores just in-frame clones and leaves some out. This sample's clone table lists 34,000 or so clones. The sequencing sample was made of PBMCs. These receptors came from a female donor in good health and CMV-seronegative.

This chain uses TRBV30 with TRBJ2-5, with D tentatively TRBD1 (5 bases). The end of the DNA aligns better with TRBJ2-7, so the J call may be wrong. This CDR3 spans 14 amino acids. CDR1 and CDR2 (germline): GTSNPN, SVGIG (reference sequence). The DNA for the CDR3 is TGTGCCTGGAGTGTCGGCAGGGTGGCCCACGAGCAGTACTTC. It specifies CAWSVGRVAHEQYF.

The chain's CDR3 is CASSNTLRGTGAGNTIYF. For the CDR3, the DNA is TGTGCCAGCAGTAATACCCTCCGGGGGACAGGGGCTGGAAACACCATATATTTT. The rearrangement joins TRBV28 to TRBJ1-3; TRBD1 matches 10 bases. The V and J ends lost 5 bases and 2 bases, in that order; junction bases with no gene match: 12. The germline V gene encodes CDR1 MDHEN and CDR2 SYDVKM. The CDR3 contains 18 residues.

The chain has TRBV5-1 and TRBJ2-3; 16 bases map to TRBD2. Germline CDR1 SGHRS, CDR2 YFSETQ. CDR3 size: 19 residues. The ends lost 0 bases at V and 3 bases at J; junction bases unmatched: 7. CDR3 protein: CASSLEGLAGGPVTDTQYF. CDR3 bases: TGCGCCAGCAGCTTGGAGGGACTAGCGGGGGGGCCGGTAACAGATACGCAGTATTTT.

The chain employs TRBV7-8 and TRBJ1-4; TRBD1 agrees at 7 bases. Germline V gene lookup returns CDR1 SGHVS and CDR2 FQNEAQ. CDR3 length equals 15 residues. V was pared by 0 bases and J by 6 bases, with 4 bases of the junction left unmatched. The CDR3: CASSLAETGHEKLFF. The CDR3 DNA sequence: TGTGCCAGCAGCTTAGCGGAGACAGGGCATGAAAAACTGTTTTTT. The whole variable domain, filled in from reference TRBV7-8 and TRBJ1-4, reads GAGVSQSPRYKVAKRGQDVALRCDPISGHVSLFWYQQALGQGPEFLTYFQNEAQLDKSGLPSDRFFAERPEGSVSTLKIQRTQQEDSAVYLCASSLAETGHEKLFFGSGTQLSVL.

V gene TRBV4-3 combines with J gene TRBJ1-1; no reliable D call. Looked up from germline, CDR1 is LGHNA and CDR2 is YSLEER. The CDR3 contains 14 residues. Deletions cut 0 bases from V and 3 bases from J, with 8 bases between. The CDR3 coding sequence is TGCGCCAGCAGCCAAGAACTATACCACACTGAAGCTTTCTTT. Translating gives CASSQELYHTEAFF.

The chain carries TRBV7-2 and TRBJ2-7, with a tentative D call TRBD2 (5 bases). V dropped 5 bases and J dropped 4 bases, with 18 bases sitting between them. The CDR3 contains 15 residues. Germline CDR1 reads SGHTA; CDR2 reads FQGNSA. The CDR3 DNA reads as TGTGCCAGCAGCCTACAGTTCGGCGGGTCGTACGAGCAGTACTTC. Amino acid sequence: CASSLQFGGSYEQYF.

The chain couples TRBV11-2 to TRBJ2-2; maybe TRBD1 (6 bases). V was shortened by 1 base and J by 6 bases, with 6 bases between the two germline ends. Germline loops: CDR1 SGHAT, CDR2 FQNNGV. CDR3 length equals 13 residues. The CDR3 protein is CASSLAGAGELFF. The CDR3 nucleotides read TGTGCCAGCAGCTTAGCAGGGGCCGGGGAGCTGTTTTTT.

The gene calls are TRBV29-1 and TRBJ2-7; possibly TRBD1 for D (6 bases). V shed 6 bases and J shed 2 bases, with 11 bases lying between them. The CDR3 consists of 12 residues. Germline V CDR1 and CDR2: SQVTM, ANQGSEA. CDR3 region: CSVRTGTYEQYF. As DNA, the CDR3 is TGCAGCGTCCGAACAGGGACCTACGAGCAGTACTTC.

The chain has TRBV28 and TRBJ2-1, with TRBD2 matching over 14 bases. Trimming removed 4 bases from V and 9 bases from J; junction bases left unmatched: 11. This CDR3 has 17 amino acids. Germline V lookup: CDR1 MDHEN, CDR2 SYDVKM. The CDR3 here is CASSSGLAGGVRGEQFF. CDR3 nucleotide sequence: TGTGCCAGCAGTTCCGGACTAGCGGGGGGTGTTAGAGGTGAGCAGTTCTTC.

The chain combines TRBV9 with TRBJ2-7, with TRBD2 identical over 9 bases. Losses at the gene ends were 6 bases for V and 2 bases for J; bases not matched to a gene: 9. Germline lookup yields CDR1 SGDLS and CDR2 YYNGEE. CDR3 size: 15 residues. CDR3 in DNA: TGTGCCAGCATCCAACCACAGCGGGGGGCCTACGAGCAGTACTTC. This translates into CASIQPQRGAYEQYF.

CDR3 DNA: TGTGCCAGCACTAGACAGGGCTTTTCTAACTATGGCTACACCTTC. Translated: CASTRQGFSNYGYTF. The chain carries TRBV6-6 and TRBJ1-2; 7 bases align to TRBD1. The CDR3 is 15 amino acids. CDR1 and CDR2 (germline): MNHNY, SVGAGI (reference sequence). V lost 7 bases and J lost 0; bases outside the gene matches: 8.

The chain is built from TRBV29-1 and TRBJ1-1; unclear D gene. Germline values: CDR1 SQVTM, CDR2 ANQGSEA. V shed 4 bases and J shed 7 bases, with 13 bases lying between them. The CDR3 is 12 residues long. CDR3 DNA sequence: TGCAGCGTTGCACCCGGACGGGATGAAGCTTTCTTT. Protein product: CSVAPGRDEAFF.

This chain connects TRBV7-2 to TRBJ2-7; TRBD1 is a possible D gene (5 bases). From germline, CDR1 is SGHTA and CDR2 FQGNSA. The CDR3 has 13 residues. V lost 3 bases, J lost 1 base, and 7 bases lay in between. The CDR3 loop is CASSFPGSYEQYF. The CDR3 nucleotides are TGTGCCAGCAGCTTTCCAGGGTCCTACGAGCAGTACTTC.

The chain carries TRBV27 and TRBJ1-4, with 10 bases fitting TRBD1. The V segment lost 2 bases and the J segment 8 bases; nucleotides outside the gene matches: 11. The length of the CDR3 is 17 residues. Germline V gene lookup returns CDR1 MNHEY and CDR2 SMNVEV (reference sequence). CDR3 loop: CASSLLFDRGPREKLFF. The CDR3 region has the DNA TGTGCCAGCAGTTTACTATTCGACAGGGGGCCGCGGGAAAAACTGTTTTTT.

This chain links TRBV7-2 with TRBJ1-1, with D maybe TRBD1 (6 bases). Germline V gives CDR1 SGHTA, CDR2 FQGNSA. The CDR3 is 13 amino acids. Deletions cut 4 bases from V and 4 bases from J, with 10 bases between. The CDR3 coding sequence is TGTGCCAGCAGCTCTCAGGGGTTCACTGAAGCTTTCTTT. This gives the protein CASSSQGFTEAFF.

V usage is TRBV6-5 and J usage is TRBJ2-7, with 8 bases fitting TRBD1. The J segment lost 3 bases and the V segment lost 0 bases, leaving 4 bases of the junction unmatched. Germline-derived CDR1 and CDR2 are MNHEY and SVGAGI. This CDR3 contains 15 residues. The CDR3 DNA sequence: TGTGCCAGCAGTTACTCCGGGACAGGCAGCTACGAGCAGTACTTC. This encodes CASSYSGTGSYEQYF.

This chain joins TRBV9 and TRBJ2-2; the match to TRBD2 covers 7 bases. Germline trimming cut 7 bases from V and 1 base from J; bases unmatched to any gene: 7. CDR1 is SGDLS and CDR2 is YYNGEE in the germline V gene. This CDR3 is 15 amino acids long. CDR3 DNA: TGTGCCAGCGCCCCGTTAGCGGGGAACACCGGGGAGCTGTTTTTT. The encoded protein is CASAPLAGNTGELFF.

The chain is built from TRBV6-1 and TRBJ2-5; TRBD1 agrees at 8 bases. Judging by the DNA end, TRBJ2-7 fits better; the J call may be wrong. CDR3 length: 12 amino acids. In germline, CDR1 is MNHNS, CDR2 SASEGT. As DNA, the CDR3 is TGTGTCGCCGGACAGGGAGGCTACGAGCAGTACTTC. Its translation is CVAGQGGYEQYF.

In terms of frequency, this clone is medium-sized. CDR3 amino acids: CASSYGTSGDPSYNEQFF. CDR3 DNA: TGTGCCAGCAGCTACGGGACTAGCGGGGACCCCTCCTACAATGAGCAGTTCTTC. The gene calls are TRBV7-9 and TRBJ2-1, with TRBD2 matching over 13 bases. CDR3 length: 18 amino acids. Germline CDR1 is SEHNR and CDR2 is FQNEAQ (reference sequence). V shed 4 bases, J shed 0 bases, and the junction held 6 bases outside the gene matches. Drawing the rest from reference TRBV7-9 and TRBJ2-1, the complete variable domain is DTGVSQNPRHKITKRGQNVTFRCDPISEHNRLYWYRQTLGQGPEFLTYFQNEAQLEKSRLLSDRFSAERPKGSFSTLEIQRTEQGDSAMYLCASSYGTSGDPSYNEQFFGPGTRLTVL.

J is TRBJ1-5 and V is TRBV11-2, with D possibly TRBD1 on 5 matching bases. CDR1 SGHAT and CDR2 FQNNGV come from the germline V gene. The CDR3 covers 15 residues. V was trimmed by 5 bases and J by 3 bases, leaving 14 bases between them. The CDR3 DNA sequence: TGTGCCAGCAGCCCCGTCCAGGGAATCAATCAGCCCCAGCATTTT. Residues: CASSPVQGINQPQHF.

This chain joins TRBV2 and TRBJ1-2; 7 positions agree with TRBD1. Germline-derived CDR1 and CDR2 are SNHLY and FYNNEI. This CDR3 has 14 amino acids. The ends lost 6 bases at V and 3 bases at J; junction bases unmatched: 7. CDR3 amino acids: CASSGQGGDYGYTF. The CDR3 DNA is TGTGCCAGCAGCGGGCAAGGGGGCGACTATGGCTACACCTTC.

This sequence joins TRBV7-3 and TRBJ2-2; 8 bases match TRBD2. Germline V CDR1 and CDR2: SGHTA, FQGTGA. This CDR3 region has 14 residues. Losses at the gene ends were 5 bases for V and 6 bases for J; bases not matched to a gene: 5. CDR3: CASSPPGGAGELFF. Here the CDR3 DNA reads TGTGCCAGCAGCCCCCCCGGGGGGGCCGGGGAGCTGTTTTTT.

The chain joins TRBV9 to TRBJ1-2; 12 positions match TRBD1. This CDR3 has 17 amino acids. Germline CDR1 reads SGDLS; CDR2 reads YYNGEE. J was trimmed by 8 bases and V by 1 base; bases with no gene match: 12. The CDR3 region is CASSVSSGTGGAKGYTF. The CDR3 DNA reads TGTGCCAGCAGCGTAAGCTCCGGGACAGGGGGCGCAAAGGGCTACACCTTC.

The CDR3: CASSLGRTANYGYTF. The CDR3, as DNA: TGTGCCAGCAGCTTGGGACGGACAGCTAACTATGGCTACACCTTC. The chain uses TRBV5-5 and TRBJ1-2, with D possibly matching TRBD1 (6 bases). The CDR3 contains 15 residues. Germline CDR1 reads SGHKS; CDR2 reads YYEKEE (reference sequence). Trimming shortened V by 0 bases and J by 0 bases, and 9 bases separated the two germline ends.

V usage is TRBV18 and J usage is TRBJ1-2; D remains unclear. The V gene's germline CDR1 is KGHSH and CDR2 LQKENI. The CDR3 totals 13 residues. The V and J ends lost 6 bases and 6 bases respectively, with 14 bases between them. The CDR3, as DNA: TGTGCCAGCTCGCAACTAAAGGAGAATGGCTACACCTTC. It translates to CASSQLKENGYTF.

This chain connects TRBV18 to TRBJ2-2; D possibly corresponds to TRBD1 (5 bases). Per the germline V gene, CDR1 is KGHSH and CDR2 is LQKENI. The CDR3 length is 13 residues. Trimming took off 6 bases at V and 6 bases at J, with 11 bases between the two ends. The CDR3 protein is CASSPQGAGELFF. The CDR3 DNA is TGTGCCAGCTCGCCGCAGGGTGCCGGGGAGCTGTTTTTT.